The 14 T cell receptor beta chains below were found in one sample sequenced in a study of blood T cell repertoires in COVID-19. TCRdb keeps only in-frame clones here, not all; method: immunoSEQ multiplex PCR. The profile shows some 8,000 clones, around 85% of them singletons. Material: peripheral blood. Every receptor here comes from a human donor with active COVID-19. The donor label of this sample is uncertain.

The genes are TRBV5-1 and TRBJ2-2; 9 bases match TRBD2. Germline-derived CDR1 and CDR2 are SGHRS and YFSETQ. The CDR3 has 16 amino acids. Trimming cost V 0 bases and J 4 bases; bases outside gene matches: 4. CDR3 nucleotides: TGCGCCAGCAGCTTGGGACTAGCGGCCCCCACCGGGGAGCTGTTTTTT. It codes for CASSLGLAAPTGELFF.

The rearrangement uses TRBV6-5 and TRBJ2-1; no clear D. From germline, CDR1 is MNHEY and CDR2 SVGAGI. This CDR3 comprises 15 residues. V was trimmed by 0 bases and J by 5 bases, leaving 11 bases between them. In nucleotides, the CDR3 is TGTGCCAGCAGTTACTCGAGTGATGCGAACAATGAGCAGTTCTTC. It codes for CASSYSSDANNEQFF.

This chain joins TRBV10-3 and TRBJ1-5; TRBD1 might be the D (6 bases). The germline V gene encodes CDR1 ENHRY and CDR2 SYGVKD. The V end lost 2 bases, the J end lost 6 bases, and 11 bases lay between the germline ends. This CDR3 comprises 14 residues. The CDR3 DNA sequence: TGTGCCATCAGTGAGGGTCAGGGGACTCAGCCCCAGCATTTT. As protein: CAISEGQGTQPQHF.

The chain has TRBV19 and TRBJ2-7; TRBD2 is a possible D gene (6 bases). Germline V gene lookup returns CDR1 LNHDA and CDR2 SQIVND (reference sequence). CDR3 length equals 12 residues. V was trimmed by 7 bases and J by 5 bases, leaving 12 bases between them. Here the CDR3 reads CASTGGGNEQYF. The DNA for the CDR3 is TGTGCCAGTACTGGGGGAGGAAACGAGCAGTACTTC.

The V call is TRBV11-2, the J call TRBJ2-3, with 9 nucleotides matching TRBD2. CDR3 length: 16 residues. Trimming took 3 bases from V and 2 from J; bases not matched to a gene: 6. Per the germline V gene, CDR1 is SGHAT and CDR2 is FQNNGV. The CDR3 here is CASSFFASGDTDTQYF. In nucleotides, the CDR3 is TGTGCCAGCAGCTTTTTCGCTAGCGGGGACACAGATACGCAGTATTTT.

The rearrangement links TRBV5-5 to TRBJ2-1, with 7 bases matching TRBD2. CDR3 length equals 14 residues. Germline V gene data show CDR1 as SGHKS and CDR2 as YYEKEE (reference sequence). V trimming: 6 bases; J trimming: 6 bases; junction bases outside the gene matches: 9. Written as DNA, the CDR3 is TGTGCCAGCAACCGAGCGGGGTCAAGCAATGAGCAGTTCTTC. Protein sequence: CASNRAGSSNEQFF.

The rearrangement links TRBV5-1 to TRBJ2-7, with D possibly matching TRBD1 (6 bases). V lost 2 bases and J 9 bases, leaving 15 bases between the germline ends. Germline CDR1 reads SGHRS; CDR2 reads YFSETQ. This CDR3 spans 13 amino acids. The CDR3 spells CASSFRGEYGQYF. As DNA, the CDR3 is TGCGCCAGCAGCTTCAGGGGAGAATATGGGCAGTACTTC.

This clone was picked up one time. The rearrangement uses TRBV3-1 (or the pseudogene TRBV3-2) and TRBJ1-6; no firm D call. The V and J ends lost 0 bases and 8 bases respectively, with 11 bases between them. The CDR3 length is 15 residues. Germline V gives CDR1 LGHDT, CDR2 YNNKEL (reference sequence). The DNA of the CDR3 is TGTGCCAGCAGCCAAGATCTTGCAGGCCATTCACCCCTCCACTTT. As protein: CASSQDLAGHSPLHF.

The rearrangement joins TRBV5-4 to TRBJ2-1; 12 nucleotides agree with TRBD2. Trimming removed 4 bases from V and 9 bases from J; junction bases left unmatched: 11. The CDR3 has 16 residues. Germline V gives CDR1 SGHNT, CDR2 YYREEE (reference sequence). Written as DNA, the CDR3 is TGTGCCAGCAGCCTAGAGACTAGCGGGAGAGACGGTGAGCAGTTCTTC. Its protein product is CASSLETSGRDGEQFF.

The V gene is TRBV9, the J gene TRBJ2-1, with a tentative D call TRBD2 (6 bases). Per germline, CDR1 SGDLS and CDR2 YYNGEE. Trimming pared 4 bases from V and 10 bases from J, leaving 12 bases between. The CDR3 has 12 amino acids. The CDR3 loop is CASSLGGPEQFF. The CDR3 DNA follows: TGTGCCAGCAGCCTAGGAGGGCCAGAGCAGTTCTTC.

This chain joins TRBV5-6 and TRBJ2-2; TRBD2 is a possible D gene (6 bases). CDR1 is SGHDT, CDR2 YYEEEE, per germline. The V and J ends lost 0 bases and 6 bases respectively, with 12 bases between them. This CDR3 is 15 amino acids long. The CDR3 DNA reads as TGTGCCAGCAGCTTGGCCGTCAGGGAGGCCGGGGAGCTGTTTTTT. Residues: CASSLAVREAGELFF.

The V gene is TRBV5-8, the J gene TRBJ1-2; D is perhaps TRBD1 (6 bases). Germline CDR1 is SGHTS and CDR2 is YDEGEE. This CDR3 region has 15 residues. Trimming stripped 5 bases from V and 4 bases from J, with 18 bases between. CDR3 nucleotide sequence: TGTGCCAGCAGGCCCCACCGGGACACCCTCTATGGCTACACCTTC. Translated, it gives CASRPHRDTLYGYTF.

V is TRBV7-9 and J is TRBJ2-1, with 9 bases aligning to TRBD2. In germline, CDR1 is SEHNR, CDR2 FQNEAQ (reference sequence). Trimming at V came to 0 bases and at J to 7 bases, leaving 4 bases not matched to a gene. The CDR3 contains 15 residues. The CDR3 here is CASSLASGRQNEQFF. As DNA, the CDR3 is TGTGCCAGCAGCTTAGCTAGCGGGAGACAGAATGAGCAGTTCTTC.

The V and J genes are TRBV11-2 and TRBJ2-5, with 8 bases identical to TRBD2. The CDR3 extends over 14 amino acids. Germline V gene data show CDR1 as SGHAT and CDR2 as FQNNGV. Unmatched junction bases numbered 8, after V lost 7 bases and J lost 4 bases. CDR3 sequence (DNA): TGTGCCAGCACACGGGGGGGGCCCCGAGAGACCCAGTACTTC. Translating it yields CASTRGGPRETQYF.